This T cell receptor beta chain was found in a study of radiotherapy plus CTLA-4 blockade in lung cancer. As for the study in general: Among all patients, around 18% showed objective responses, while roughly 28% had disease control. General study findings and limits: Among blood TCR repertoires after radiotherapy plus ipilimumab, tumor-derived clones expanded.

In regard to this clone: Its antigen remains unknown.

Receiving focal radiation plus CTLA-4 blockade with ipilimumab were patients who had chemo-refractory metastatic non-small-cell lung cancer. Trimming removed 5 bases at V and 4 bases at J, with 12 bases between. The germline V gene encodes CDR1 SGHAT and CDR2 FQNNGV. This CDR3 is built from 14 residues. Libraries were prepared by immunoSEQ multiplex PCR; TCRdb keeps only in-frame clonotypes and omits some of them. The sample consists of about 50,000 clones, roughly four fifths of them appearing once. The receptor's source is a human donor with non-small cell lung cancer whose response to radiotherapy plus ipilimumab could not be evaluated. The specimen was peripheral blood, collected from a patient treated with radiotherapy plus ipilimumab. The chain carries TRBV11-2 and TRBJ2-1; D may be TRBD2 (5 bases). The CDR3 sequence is CASSPETTYNEQFF. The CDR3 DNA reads TGTGCCAGCAGCCCCGAGACTACTTACAATGAGCAGTTCTTC.